These 22 T cell receptor beta chains share one sample of origin, sequenced in a study of blood T cell repertoires in COVID-19. Only in-frame clones appear in the TCRdb table, and some are missing; sequencing was by immunoSEQ multiplex PCR. The sample has fewer than 80,000 clones; around nine tenths are singletons. Sequencing used peripheral blood. Receptors originate from a woman older than 75 with active or convalescent COVID-19.

This chain links TRBV7-9 with TRBJ1-3; perhaps TRBD1 as D (5 bases). The CDR3 covers 14 residues. Germline-derived CDR1 and CDR2 are SEHNR and FQNEAQ (reference sequence). V gave up 3 bases and J gave up 5 bases, with 11 bases separating them. CDR3 DNA sequence: TGTGCCAGCAGCTTTCATAGGACAAGAAACACCATATATTTT. Protein sequence: CASSFHRTRNTIYF. Full variable domain (outside the CDR3, taken from reference TRBV7-9 and TRBJ1-3): DTGVSQNPRHKITKRGQNVTFRCDPISEHNRLYWYRQTLGQGPEFLTYFQNEAQLEKSRLLSDRFSAERPKGSFSTLEIQRTEQGDSAMYLCASSFHRTRNTIYFGEGSWLTVV.

This clone was detected a few times. The rearrangement uses TRBV5-4 and TRBJ2-2; maybe TRBD1 (5 bases). The V end lost 6 bases, the J end lost 0 bases, and 12 bases lay between the germline ends. This CDR3 contains 15 residues. The germline V gene encodes CDR1 SGHNT and CDR2 YYREEE (reference sequence). CDR3 DNA: TGTGCCAGCACCTCCGGACATACGAACACCGGGGAGCTGTTTTTT. It is translated as CASTSGHTNTGELFF.

Here the CDR3 DNA reads TGCGCCAGCAGCCAAGGACAGACTAGCAATCAGCCCCAGCATTTT. Translation: CASSQGQTSNQPQHF. The chain carries TRBV4-1 and TRBJ1-5; D is possibly TRBD1 (5 bases). Germline CDR1 MGHRA, CDR2 YSYEKL. V lost 1 base, J lost 0 bases, and 7 bases lay in between. This CDR3 region has 15 residues.

The chain uses TRBV7-9 and TRBJ2-2; 7 positions match TRBD1. V shed 5 bases, J shed 4 bases, and the junction held 10 bases outside the gene matches. Germline V gene lookup returns CDR1 SEHNR and CDR2 FQNEAQ (reference sequence). The CDR3 covers 16 residues. CDR3 DNA: TGTGCCAGCAGCCCAGCCGGGACAGCTGCCACCGGGGAGCTGTTTTTT. Translating gives CASSPAGTAATGELFF.

The V gene is TRBV11-2, the J gene TRBJ2-2; possible D gene TRBD1, 5 bases. CDR3 length: 16 residues. Germline CDR1 reads SGHAT; CDR2 reads FQNNGV. Trimming removed 4 bases at V and 4 bases at J, with 16 bases between. CDR3 sequence: CASSSVGRAVTGELFF. The CDR3 nucleotides are TGTGCCAGCAGCTCCGTAGGCAGGGCCGTCACCGGGGAGCTGTTTTTT.

The J gene is TRBJ1-4, the V gene TRBV4-2, with 9 positions matching TRBD1. Looked up from germline, CDR1 is LGHNA and CDR2 is YNFKEQ. J gave up 7 bases and V 4 bases, and 7 bases lay outside the gene matches. The CDR3 is 15 residues long. CDR3 bases: TGTGCCAGCAGCCGAGAGACGACAGGGGGTGAAAAACTGTTTTTT. This codes for CASSRETTGGEKLFF.

The CDR3 protein is CASSSGQGQEGRYTF. Written as DNA, the CDR3 is TGTGCCAGCAGCTCGGGACAGGGGCAAGAGGGACGCTACACCTTC. The V gene is TRBV5-4, the J gene TRBJ1-2, with 10 nucleotides matching TRBD1. In germline, CDR1 is SGHNT, CDR2 YYREEE (reference sequence). Trimming at V came to 3 bases and at J to 9 bases, leaving 11 bases not matched to a gene. This CDR3 contains 15 residues.

V gene TRBV28 combines with J gene TRBJ2-1, with D unclear. V gave up 5 bases and J gave up 3 bases, with 5 bases separating them. CDR1 is MDHEN and CDR2 is SYDVKM in the germline V gene. CDR3 length: 12 amino acids. The CDR3 bases are TGTGCCAGCAGTCCCGTCTACAATGAGCAGTTCTTC. Amino acid sequence: CASSPVYNEQFF.

This chain connects TRBV28 to TRBJ1-1; 8 bases line up with TRBD1. The CDR3 covers 17 residues. Germline lookup yields CDR1 MDHEN and CDR2 SYDVKM. With V trimmed by 1 base and J by 0 bases, 7 bases remained unmatched. The CDR3, as DNA: TGTGCCAGCAGTTTATCAGGCAGGGGGCAGGTGAACACTGAAGCTTTCTTT. Translating gives CASSLSGRGQVNTEAFF.

The J gene is TRBJ1-2, the V gene TRBV4-3, with D uncertain. The CDR3 is made up of 13 amino acids. From germline, CDR1 is LGHNA and CDR2 YSLEER. V was pared by 8 bases and J by 3 bases, with 13 bases between. CDR3 sequence reads: CASSYRGDYGYTF. The CDR3 DNA reads TGCGCCAGCTCATACCGGGGAGACTATGGCTACACCTTC.

The CDR3 coding sequence is TGTGCCAGCAGCTTGGCCCAGCAAGAGACCCAGTACTTC. Translating it yields CASSLAQQETQYF. The chain has TRBV5-6 and TRBJ2-5; D unclear. Trimming pared 0 bases from V and 2 bases from J, leaving 5 bases between. The germline CDR1 and CDR2 sequences are SGHDT and YYEEEE. CDR3 length: 13 residues.

The chain employs TRBV30 and TRBJ1-5; 10 bases align to TRBD1. Germline V lookup: CDR1 GTSNPN, CDR2 SVGIG (reference sequence). With 2 bases clipped from V and 5 bases from J, the junction kept 6 bases outside the gene matches. CDR3 length: 15 residues. This chain's CDR3 is CAWSLRTGGYQPQHF. The CDR3 region has the DNA TGTGCCTGGAGTCTTAGGACAGGGGGGTATCAGCCCCAGCATTTT.

The V and J genes are TRBV28 and TRBJ1-2; D possibly corresponds to TRBD1 (6 bases). This CDR3 spans 13 amino acids. Germline CDR1 reads MDHEN; CDR2 reads SYDVKM. V was cut by 7 bases and J by 2 bases, with 11 bases left in between. The CDR3 loop is CASIDTGNYGYTF. CDR3 coding DNA: TGTGCCAGCATTGATACAGGGAACTATGGCTACACCTTC.

The chain employs TRBV30 and TRBJ2-7, with TRBD1 matching over 7 bases. The length of the CDR3 is 14 residues. Trimming cost V 3 bases and J 2 bases; bases outside gene matches: 7. The germline gives CDR1 GTSNPN, CDR2 SVGIG (reference sequence). CDR3 nucleotide sequence: TGTGCCTGGAGCCCCGGGACAGCCACCTACGAGCAGTACTTC. Translation gives CAWSPGTATYEQYF. Looking up the rest from reference TRBV30 and TRBJ2-7 gives the full variable domain: SQTIHQWPATLVQPVGSPLSLECTVEGTSNPNLYWYRQAAGRGLQLLFYSVGIGQISSEVPQNLSASRPQDRQFILSSKKLLLSDSGFYLCAWSPGTATYEQYFGPGTRLTVT.

The rearrangement joins TRBV5-1 to TRBJ2-7, with 7 positions matching TRBD2. J was trimmed by 3 bases and V by 0 bases; bases with no gene match: 6. Germline lookup yields CDR1 SGHRS and CDR2 YFSETQ. The CDR3 covers 15 residues. The CDR3: CASSLDGGVVYEQYF. The CDR3 DNA sequence: TGCGCCAGCAGCTTGGATGGGGGGGTGGTCTACGAGCAGTACTTC.

The chain uses TRBV24-1 and TRBJ2-1; 8 bases are a match to TRBD1. The V gene end was trimmed by 3 bases and the J gene end by 7 bases; junction bases not matched to a gene: 4. Germline V gene lookup returns CDR1 KGHDR and CDR2 SFDVKD. The length of the CDR3 is 14 residues. CDR3 coding DNA: TGTGCCACCAGTGATGAAACAGGGGGTAATGAGCAGTTCTTC. This translates into CATSDETGGNEQFF.

A single count supports this clone. CDR3 protein: CASSLARGLAGSSTDTQYF. CDR3 DNA: TGTGCCAGCAGCTTAGCGCGAGGACTAGCGGGGAGTAGCACAGATACGCAGTATTTT. V is TRBV7-9 and J is TRBJ2-3; TRBD2 agrees at 12 bases. With V trimmed by 0 bases and J by 0 bases, 7 bases remained unmatched. Germline-derived CDR1 and CDR2 are SEHNR and FQNEAQ (reference sequence). CDR3 length equals 19 residues.

The chain is built from TRBV5-6 and TRBJ1-3; the D is unclear. The CDR3 is 15 residues long. V was cut by 0 bases and J by 8 bases, with 15 bases left in between. The germline V gene has CDR1 SGHDT and CDR2 YYEEEE. CDR3 nucleotides: TGTGCCAGCAGCTTGGCCTCCGGAGGGAAAGACACCATATATTTT. Translating it yields CASSLASGGKDTIYF.

The chain combines TRBV9 with TRBJ2-3; 12 bases align to TRBD2. The CDR3 extends over 18 amino acids. Germline CDR1 and CDR2: SGDLS and YYNGEE. Trimming at V came to 4 bases and at J to 4 bases, leaving 13 bases not matched to a gene. CDR3 in amino acids: CASSPPLAGGLLADTQYF. In nucleotides, the CDR3 is TGTGCCAGCAGCCCCCCCCTAGCGGGGGGGCTTCTGGCAGATACGCAGTATTTT.

V is TRBV19 and J is TRBJ1-5; D is ambiguous. Germline CDR1 LNHDA, CDR2 SQIVND (reference sequence). The CDR3 is 17 residues long. Trimming cost V 1 base and J 1 base, with 14 bases left between them. The CDR3 sequence: CASSIATWRISNQPQHF. CDR3 in DNA: TGTGCCAGTAGTATAGCAACTTGGAGGATAAGCAATCAGCCCCAGCATTTT.

This chain joins TRBV4-2 and TRBJ2-3; D is perhaps TRBD1 (6 bases). The CDR3 length is 16 residues. Trimming left V 1 base short and J 3 bases short, with 14 bases between. Germline V gene sequence: CDR1 LGHNA, CDR2 YNFKEQ. The CDR3: CASSQGHGQRTDTQYF. The CDR3 DNA reads as TGTGCCAGCAGCCAAGGACACGGACAGAGAACAGATACGCAGTATTTT.

This clone was seen a single time. The rearrangement links TRBV3-1 (or the pseudogene TRBV3-2) to TRBJ2-5; possibly TRBD1 for D (5 bases). V gave up 3 bases and J gave up 1 base, with 12 bases separating them. Germline V CDR1 and CDR2: LGHDT, YNNKEL (reference sequence). There are 15 residues in the CDR3. The CDR3 loop is CASSQPTGIQETQYF. DNA for the CDR3: TGTGCCAGCAGCCAGCCAACAGGAATCCAAGAGACCCAGTACTTC.